The clone carrying this T cell receptor (beta chain) appeared many times. Antigen specificity is unknown. The source of the sample is a study of T cell repertoires in cytomegalovirus infection. Study-wide background: Both CMV infection and a matching HLA type were indicated by public TCR beta signatures. Study-wide results and limits: The ex vivo response was dominated by HLA-C-restricted CMV-specific TCR beta clonotypes. Summed public TCR beta family frequency identified CMV carriers bearing the relevant HLA.

CDR3 size: 17 residues. The germline CDR1 and CDR2 sequences are SGHVS and FNYEAQ. V was trimmed by 1 base and J by 0 bases, leaving 14 bases between them. From the reads, TCRdb called clonotypes with MiXCR, one entry per CDR3 protein. This sample has approximately 500,000 distinct CDR3 sequences; approximately 10% occur once, and the top ten carry roughly a tenth. Material: PBMCs. The TCR was taken from a human donor in good health (CMV status not recorded). Some clones in this sample may be carry-over from other donors' samples. The chain links TRBV7-6 to TRBJ2-3; the D gene could be TRBD1 or TRBD2 (5 bases each). DNA for the CDR3: TGTGCCAGCAGCTTAGGCTCCTGGGGGATTAGCACAGATACGCAGTATTTT. This sequence encodes CASSLGSWGISTDTQYF.